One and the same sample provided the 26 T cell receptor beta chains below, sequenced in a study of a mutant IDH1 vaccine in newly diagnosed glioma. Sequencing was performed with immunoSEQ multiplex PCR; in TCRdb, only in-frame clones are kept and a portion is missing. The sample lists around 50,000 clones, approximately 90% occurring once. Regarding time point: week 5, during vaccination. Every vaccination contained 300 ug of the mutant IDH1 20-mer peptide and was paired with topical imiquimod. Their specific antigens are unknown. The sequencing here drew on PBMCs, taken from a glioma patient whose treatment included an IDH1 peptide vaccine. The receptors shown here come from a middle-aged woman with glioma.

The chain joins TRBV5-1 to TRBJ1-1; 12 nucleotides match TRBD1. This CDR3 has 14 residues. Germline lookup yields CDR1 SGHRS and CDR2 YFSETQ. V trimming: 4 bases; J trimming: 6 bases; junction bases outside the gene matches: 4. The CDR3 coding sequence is TGCGCCAGCAGCGGGGGACAGGGGGCGGCTGAAGCTTTCTTT. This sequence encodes CASSGGQGAAEAFF.

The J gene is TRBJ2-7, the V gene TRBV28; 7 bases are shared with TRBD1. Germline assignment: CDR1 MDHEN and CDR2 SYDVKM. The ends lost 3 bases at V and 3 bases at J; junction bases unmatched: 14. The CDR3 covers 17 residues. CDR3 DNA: TGTGCCAGCAGTTTGACTACCGGGACAGTCCAACACTACGAGCAGTACTTC. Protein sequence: CASSLTTGTVQHYEQYF. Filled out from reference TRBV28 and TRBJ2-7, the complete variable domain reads DVKVTQSSRYLVKRTGEKVFLECVQDMDHENMFWYRQDPGLGLRLIYFSYDVKMKEKGDIPEGYSVSREKKERFSLILESASTNQTSMYLCASSLTTGTVQHYEQYFGPGTRLTVT.

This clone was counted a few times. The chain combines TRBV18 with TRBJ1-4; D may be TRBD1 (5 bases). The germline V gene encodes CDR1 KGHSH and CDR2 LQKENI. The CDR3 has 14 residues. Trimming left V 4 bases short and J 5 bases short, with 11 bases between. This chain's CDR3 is CASSLRDGNEKLFF. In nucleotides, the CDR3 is TGTGCCAGCTCACTCCGGGACGGGAATGAAAAACTGTTTTTT.

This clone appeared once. The DNA of the CDR3 is TGTGCCTGTTTACTCACATCGGGCTATGGCTACACCTTC. Translating it yields CACLLTSGYGYTF. This chain joins TRBV30 and TRBJ1-2; no clear D. Trimming removed 6 bases at V and 4 bases at J, with 15 bases between. From germline, CDR1 is GTSNPN and CDR2 SVGIG (reference sequence). This CDR3 has 13 amino acids.

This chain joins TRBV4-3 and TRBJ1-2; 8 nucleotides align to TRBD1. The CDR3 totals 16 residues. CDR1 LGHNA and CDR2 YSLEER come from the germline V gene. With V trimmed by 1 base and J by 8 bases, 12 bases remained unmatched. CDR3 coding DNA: TGCGCCAGCAGCCAAGGGACAGGGAGGGGATATTTGGGCTACACCTTC. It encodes CASSQGTGRGYLGYTF.

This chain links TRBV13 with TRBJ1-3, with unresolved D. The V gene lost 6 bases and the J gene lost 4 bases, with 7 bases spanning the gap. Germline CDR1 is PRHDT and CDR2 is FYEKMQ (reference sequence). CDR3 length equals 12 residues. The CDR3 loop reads CASRLRGNTIYF. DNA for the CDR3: TGTGCCAGCAGGCTTAGGGGAAACACCATATATTTT.

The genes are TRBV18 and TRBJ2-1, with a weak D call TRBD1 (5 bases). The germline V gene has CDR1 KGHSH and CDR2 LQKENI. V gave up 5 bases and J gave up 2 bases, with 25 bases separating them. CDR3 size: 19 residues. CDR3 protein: CASSITTGAPGSTYNEQFF. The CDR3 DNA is TGTGCCAGCTCAATCACTACAGGAGCACCTGGTTCCACCTACAATGAGCAGTTCTTC.

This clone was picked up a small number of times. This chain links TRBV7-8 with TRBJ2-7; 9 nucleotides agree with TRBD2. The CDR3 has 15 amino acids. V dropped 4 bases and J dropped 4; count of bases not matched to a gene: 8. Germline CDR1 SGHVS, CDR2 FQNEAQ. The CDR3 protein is CASSSRRLAGYEQYF. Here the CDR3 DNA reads TGTGCCAGCAGCTCCCGGCGCCTAGCGGGATACGAGCAGTACTTC.

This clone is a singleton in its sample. CDR3 nucleotide sequence: TGTGCCAGCAGTCCATTTGGGGGGAGCAATCAGCCCCAGCATTTT. This codes for CASSPFGGSNQPQHF. This sequence joins TRBV2 and TRBJ1-5; weak D call: TRBD1 (5 bases). This CDR3 has 15 amino acids. V lost 5 bases, J lost 1 base, and 12 bases lay in between. Looked up from germline, CDR1 is SNHLY and CDR2 is FYNNEI.

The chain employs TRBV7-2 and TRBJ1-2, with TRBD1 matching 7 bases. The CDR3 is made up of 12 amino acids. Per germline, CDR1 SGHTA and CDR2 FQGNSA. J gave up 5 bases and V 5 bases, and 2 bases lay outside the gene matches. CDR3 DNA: TGTGCCAGCAGCGTACAGGGGTATGGCTACACCTTC. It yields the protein CASSVQGYGYTF.

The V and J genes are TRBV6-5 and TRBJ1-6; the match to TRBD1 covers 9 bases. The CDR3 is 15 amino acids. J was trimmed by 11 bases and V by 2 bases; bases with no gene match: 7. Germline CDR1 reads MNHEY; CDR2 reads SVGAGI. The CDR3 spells CASSYGGTGLTPLHF. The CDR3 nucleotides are TGTGCCAGCAGTTACGGCGGGACAGGGTTGACACCCCTCCACTTT.

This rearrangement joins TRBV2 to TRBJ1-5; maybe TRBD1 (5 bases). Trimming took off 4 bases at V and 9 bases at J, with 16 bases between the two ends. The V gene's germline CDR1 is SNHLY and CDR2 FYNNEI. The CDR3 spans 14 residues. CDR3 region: CASSVGTGPWPQHF. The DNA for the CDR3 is TGTGCCAGCAGTGTTGGTACAGGTCCTTGGCCCCAGCATTTT.

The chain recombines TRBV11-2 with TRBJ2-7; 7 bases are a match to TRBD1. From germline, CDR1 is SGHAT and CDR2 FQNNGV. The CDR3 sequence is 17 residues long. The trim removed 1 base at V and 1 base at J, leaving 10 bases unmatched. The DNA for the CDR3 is TGTGCCAGCAGCTTAGGCTACGAGGGGGCGCGGTCCTACGAGCAGTACTTC. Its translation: CASSLGYEGARSYEQYF.

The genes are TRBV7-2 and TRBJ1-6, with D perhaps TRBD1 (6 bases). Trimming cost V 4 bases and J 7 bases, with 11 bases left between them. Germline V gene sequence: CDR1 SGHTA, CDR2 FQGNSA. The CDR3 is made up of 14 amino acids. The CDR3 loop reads CASSYTGTNSPLHF. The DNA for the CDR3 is TGTGCCAGCAGCTACACAGGGACCAATTCACCCCTCCACTTT.

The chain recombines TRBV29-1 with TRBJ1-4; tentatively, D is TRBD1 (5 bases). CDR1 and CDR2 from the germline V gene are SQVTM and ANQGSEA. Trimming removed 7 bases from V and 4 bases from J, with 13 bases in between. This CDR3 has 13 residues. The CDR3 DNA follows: TGCAGCGGGACGGGCCAGGGTAATGAAAAACTGTTTTTT. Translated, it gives CSGTGQGNEKLFF.

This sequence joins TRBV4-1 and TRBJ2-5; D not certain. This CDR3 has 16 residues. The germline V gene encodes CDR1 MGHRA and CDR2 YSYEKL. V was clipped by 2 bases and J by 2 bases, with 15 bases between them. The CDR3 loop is CASSQSPRTDQETQYF. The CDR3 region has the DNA TGCGCCAGCAGCCAATCCCCTCGGACGGATCAAGAGACCCAGTACTTC.

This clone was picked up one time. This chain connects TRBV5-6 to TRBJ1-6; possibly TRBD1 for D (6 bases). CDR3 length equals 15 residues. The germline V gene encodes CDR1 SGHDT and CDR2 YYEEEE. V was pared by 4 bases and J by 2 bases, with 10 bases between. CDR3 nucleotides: TGTGCCAGCAGCAACAGGGCCACCTATAATTCACCCCTCCACTTT. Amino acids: CASSNRATYNSPLHF.

The CDR3 spells CASSYRGGFGADTQYF. Written as DNA, the CDR3 is TGTGCCAGCAGTTACCGGGGGGGCTTCGGGGCAGATACGCAGTATTTT. The genes are TRBV6-5 and TRBJ2-3; 8 nucleotides align to TRBD2. CDR3 length: 16 amino acids. J lost 4 bases, V lost 2 bases, and 8 bases had no gene match. Per germline, CDR1 MNHEY and CDR2 SVGAGI.

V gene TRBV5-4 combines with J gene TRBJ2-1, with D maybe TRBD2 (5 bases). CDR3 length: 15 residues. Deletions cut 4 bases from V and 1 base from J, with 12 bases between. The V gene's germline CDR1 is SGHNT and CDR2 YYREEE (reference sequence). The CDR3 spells CASSQPGLSYNEQFF. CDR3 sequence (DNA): TGTGCCAGCAGCCAACCGGGATTATCCTACAATGAGCAGTTCTTC. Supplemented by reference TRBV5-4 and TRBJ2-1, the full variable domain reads ETGVTQSPTHLIKTRGQQVTLRCSSQSGHNTVSWYQQALGQGPQFIFQYYREEENGRGNFPPRFSGLQFPNYSSELNVNALELDDSALYLCASSQPGLSYNEQFFGPGTRLTVL.

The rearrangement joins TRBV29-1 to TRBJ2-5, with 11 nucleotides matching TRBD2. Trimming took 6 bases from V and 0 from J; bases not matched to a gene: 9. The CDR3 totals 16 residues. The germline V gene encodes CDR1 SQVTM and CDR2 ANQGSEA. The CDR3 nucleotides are TGCAGCGTATTAAATAGCGGGAGGGAGTACCAAGAGACCCAGTACTTC. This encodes CSVLNSGREYQETQYF.

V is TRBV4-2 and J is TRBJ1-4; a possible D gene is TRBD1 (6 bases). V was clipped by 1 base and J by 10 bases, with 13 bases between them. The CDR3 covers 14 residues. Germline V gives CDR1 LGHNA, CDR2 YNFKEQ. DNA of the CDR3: TGTGCCAGCAGCCAAGTAGAACAGGGAGGAAAACTGTTTTTT. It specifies CASSQVEQGGKLFF.

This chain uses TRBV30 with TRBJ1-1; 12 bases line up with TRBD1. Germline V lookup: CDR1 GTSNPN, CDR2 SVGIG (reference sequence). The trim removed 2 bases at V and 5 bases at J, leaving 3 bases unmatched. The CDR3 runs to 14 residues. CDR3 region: CAWSRDRGQTEAFF. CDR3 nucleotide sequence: TGTGCCTGGAGTCGGGACAGGGGGCAAACTGAAGCTTTCTTT.

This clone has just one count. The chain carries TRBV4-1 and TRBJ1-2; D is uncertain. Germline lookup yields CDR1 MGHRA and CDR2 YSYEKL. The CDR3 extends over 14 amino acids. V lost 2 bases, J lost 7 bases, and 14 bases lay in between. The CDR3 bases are TGCGCCAGCAGCCAACCGGACGTTCTGAGTGGCTACACCTTC. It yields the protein CASSQPDVLSGYTF.

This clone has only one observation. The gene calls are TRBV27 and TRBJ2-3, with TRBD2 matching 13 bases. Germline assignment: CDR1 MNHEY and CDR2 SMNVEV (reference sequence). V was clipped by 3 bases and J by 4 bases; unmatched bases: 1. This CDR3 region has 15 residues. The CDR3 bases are TGTGCCAGCAGTTTTGGACTAGCGGGAGCAGATACGCAGTATTTT. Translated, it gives CASSFGLAGADTQYF.

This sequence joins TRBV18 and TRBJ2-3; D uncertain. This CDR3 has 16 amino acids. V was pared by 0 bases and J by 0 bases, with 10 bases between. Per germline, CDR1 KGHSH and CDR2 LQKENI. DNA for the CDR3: TGTGCCAGCTCACCACCGGGCGCCAAAAGCACAGATACGCAGTATTTT. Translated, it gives CASSPPGAKSTDTQYF.

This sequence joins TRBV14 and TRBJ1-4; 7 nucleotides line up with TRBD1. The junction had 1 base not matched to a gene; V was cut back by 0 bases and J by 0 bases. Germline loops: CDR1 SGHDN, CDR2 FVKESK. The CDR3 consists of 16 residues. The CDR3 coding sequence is TGTGCCAGCAGCCAAGATGGACAGGCAACTAATGAAAAACTGTTTTTT. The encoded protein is CASSQDGQATNEKLFF.